Listed here are 26 T cell receptor beta chains from one sample, sequenced in a study of neurological immune-mediated disorders. TCRdb used MiXCR to reprocess the 5' RACE reads, holding one entry per CDR3 protein. The sample lists some 50,000 distinct CDR3 sequences, about 23% occurring once. Sequencing was carried out using PBMCs. The receptor set was obtained from a woman in her 70s in good health.

About this clonotype itself: A much bigger clone sits one base away, suggesting this may be a read error. The rearrangement joins TRBV3-1 to TRBJ2-3; D may be TRBD2 (5 bases). Germline V gene lookup returns CDR1 LGHDT and CDR2 YNNKEL (reference sequence). This CDR3 spans 14 amino acids. CDR3 in amino acids: CVSSQPADTDTQYF. The CDR3 nucleotides are TGTGTCAGCAGCCAACCAGCGGACACAGATACGCAGTATTTT.

This clonotype has ten or more counts. The chain recombines TRBV28 with TRBJ2-7; TRBD2 aligns across 14 bases. Germline V lookup: CDR1 MDHEN, CDR2 SYDVKM. The CDR3 is made up of 15 amino acids. V lost 10 bases, J lost 6 bases, and 11 bases stayed unmatched. For the CDR3, the DNA is TGTGCCACCCTGGGACTAGCGGGAGCGGAGAGCGAGCAGTACTTC. Protein sequence: CATLGLAGAESEQYF.

This clonotype occurred many times. The chain employs TRBV28 and TRBJ2-7, with D possibly being TRBD2 (6 bases). Germline V lookup: CDR1 MDHEN, CDR2 SYDVKM. The CDR3 length is 15 residues. V was clipped by 10 bases and J by 2 bases, with 21 bases between them. The DNA of the CDR3 is TGTGCCACTCGAGCCAGCGGGCTCCCCCCCTACGAGCAGTACTTC. It is translated as CATRASGLPPYEQYF.

This clonotype has at least ten counts. For the CDR3, the DNA is TGTGCCAGCAGCCCGGTCCGAGCGGGAAGGCAGTTCTTC. It specifies CASSPVRAGRQFF. The chain employs TRBV11-2 and TRBJ2-1, with 7 positions matching TRBD2. The CDR3 covers 13 residues. Germline V lookup: CDR1 SGHAT, CDR2 FQNNGV. V lost 5 bases, J lost 12 bases, and 10 bases stayed unmatched.

This clonotype came up many times. The rearrangement joins TRBV27 to TRBJ2-4; TRBD1 aligns across 7 bases. The CDR3 contains 15 residues. Germline V CDR1 and CDR2: MNHEY, SMNVEV (reference sequence). V was clipped by 6 bases and J by 3 bases; unmatched bases: 8. CDR3 sequence reads: CASRNEGARKNIQYF. For the CDR3, the DNA is TGTGCCAGCAGGAACGAGGGGGCGCGCAAAAACATTCAGTACTTC.

In its sample, this clonotype was seen many times. The chain is built from TRBV20-1 and TRBJ1-2; maybe TRBD1 (5 bases). Germline lookup yields CDR1 DFQATT and CDR2 SNEGSKA (reference sequence). The ends were cut back, 3 bases at V and 8 bases at J, with 10 bases in the middle. The CDR3 runs to 11 residues. The CDR3 DNA reads TGCAGTGCTAGGGACAAGCTCGGCTACACCTTC. The encoded protein is CSARDKLGYTF.

This clonotype was picked up many times. V usage is TRBV6-5 and J usage is TRBJ2-1, with TRBD1 matching over 8 bases. Germline lookup yields CDR1 MNHEY and CDR2 SVGAGI. The CDR3 is 14 amino acids. V dropped 6 bases and J dropped 5; count of bases not matched to a gene: 6. In nucleotides, the CDR3 is TGTGCCAGCAGCCCGGGACAGGAAAACAATGAGCAGTTCTTC. This encodes CASSPGQENNEQFF.

In this sample, this clonotype turned up many times. The V gene is TRBV6-5, the J gene TRBJ2-1, with D perhaps TRBD2 (5 bases). Germline loops: CDR1 MNHEY, CDR2 SVGAGI. The length of the CDR3 is 14 residues. V was pared by 0 bases and J by 4 bases, with 7 bases between. In nucleotides, the CDR3 is TGTGCCAGCAGTTACTCCCGGGGATACAATGAGCAGTTCTTC. This sequence encodes CASSYSRGYNEQFF.

This clonotype was seen repeatedly, ten times or more. CDR3 bases: TGTGCCAGCACCTCCTCCCGGGGTAGCGGTAGCACAGATACGCAGTATTTT. As protein: CASTSSRGSGSTDTQYF. This chain links TRBV4-2 with TRBJ2-3, with D perhaps matching TRBD2 (6 bases). The CDR3 consists of 17 residues. Looked up from germline, CDR1 is LGHNA and CDR2 is YNFKEQ. With 7 bases removed from V and 0 bases from J, the gap between germline ends came to 20 bases.

This clonotype has at least ten counts. The genes are TRBV7-2 and TRBJ1-1; D possibly corresponds to TRBD1 (5 bases). CDR3 length: 13 amino acids. Trimming took off 5 bases at V and 11 bases at J, with 18 bases between the two ends. Germline CDR1 and CDR2: SGHTA and FQGNSA. Here the CDR3 reads CASSLRDSFVAFF. CDR3 DNA sequence: TGTGCCAGCAGCCTGAGGGACTCCTTCGTCGCTTTCTTT.

This clonotype was recorded at least ten times. The CDR3 sequence is CASSSAVWSPLHF. CDR3 DNA: TGTGCCAGCAGCTCCGCCGTATGGTCACCCCTCCACTTT. The genes are TRBV7-2 and TRBJ1-6, with unresolved D. V shed 4 bases and J shed 10 bases, with 11 bases lying between them. This CDR3 spans 13 amino acids. CDR1 is SGHTA and CDR2 is FQGNSA in the germline V gene.

This clonotype showed up many times. The chain carries TRBV20-1 and TRBJ2-2; D possibly matches TRBD1 or TRBD2 (5 bases each). Trimming shortened V by 5 bases and J by 8 bases, and 18 bases separated the two germline ends. CDR3 length: 14 residues. The germline gives CDR1 DFQATT, CDR2 SNEGSKA (reference sequence). CDR3 DNA: TGCAGTGCTCGCCCGGGACCCAACGTGGGGGAGCTGTTTTTT. It is translated as CSARPGPNVGELFF.

This clonotype was counted at least ten times. V usage is TRBV7-8 and J usage is TRBJ1-3; D ambiguous. V was shortened by 5 bases and J by 2 bases, with 13 bases between the two germline ends. This CDR3 is built from 15 residues. The V gene's germline CDR1 is SGHVS and CDR2 FQNEAQ. As DNA, the CDR3 is TGTGCCAGCAGCCCCACGGTGGGGACTGGAAACACCATATATTTT. Its protein product is CASSPTVGTGNTIYF.

Concerning this clonotype: A much larger clone sits a single nucleotide away, making a read error possible. The chain has TRBV5-6 and TRBJ2-1; D may be TRBD2 (5 bases). Germline CDR1 is SGHDT and CDR2 is YYEEEE. The CDR3 sequence is 14 residues long. Trimming stripped 5 bases from V and 7 bases from J, with 16 bases between. The CDR3 protein is CASSLPGCTNEQFF. Written as DNA, the CDR3 is TGTGCCAGCAGTTTACCGGGGTGTACGAATGAGCAGTTCTTC.

This clonotype was recorded at least ten times. The J gene is TRBJ2-1, the V gene TRBV7-3; TRBD2 is a possible D gene (5 bases). CDR3 length: 13 residues. In germline, CDR1 is SGHTA, CDR2 FQGTGA. Trimming took off 5 bases at V and 8 bases at J, with 13 bases between the two ends. CDR3 sequence: CASSPGSRDEQFF. The DNA of the CDR3 is TGTGCCAGCAGCCCGGGGTCTCGGGATGAGCAGTTCTTC.

This clonotype was seen many times. This chain links TRBV29-1 with TRBJ2-1, with TRBD1 as a possible D gene (5 bases). The CDR3 length is 15 residues. V shed 0 bases and J shed 3 bases, with 12 bases lying between them. Germline CDR1 reads SQVTM; CDR2 reads ANQGSEA. The CDR3 DNA reads as TGCAGCGTTGAAGATCACAGGACCTACTACAATGAGCAGTTCTTC. Amino acid sequence: CSVEDHRTYYNEQFF.

This clonotype was counted ten times or more. The rearrangement joins TRBV5-1 to TRBJ2-1; TRBD2 might be the D (5 bases). This CDR3 comprises 15 residues. V was pared by 1 base and J by 5 bases, with 13 bases between. Germline CDR1 reads SGHRS; CDR2 reads YFSETQ. CDR3 nucleotide sequence: TGCGCCAGCAGCTTGACGCCTAGCAGACACAATGAGCAGTTCTTC. Its translation is CASSLTPSRHNEQFF.

This clonotype has ten or more counts. The V call is TRBV20-1, the J call TRBJ2-2, with a possible D match to TRBD1 (6 bases). The germline CDR1 and CDR2 sequences are DFQATT and SNEGSKA (reference sequence). V was pared by 6 bases and J by 1 base, with 15 bases between. This CDR3 is 15 amino acids long. CDR3 bases: TGCAGTGCCAGCGACAGGATTAAGAACACCGGGGAGCTGTTTTTT. Its protein is CSASDRIKNTGELFF.

There are many counts of this clonotype. The chain combines TRBV7-2 with TRBJ2-7, with TRBD2 identical over 7 bases. Trimming cost V 1 base and J 3 bases; bases outside gene matches: 6. CDR1 and CDR2 (germline): SGHTA, FQGNSA. This CDR3 has 15 residues. CDR3 in amino acids: CASSLVGASGYEQYF. In DNA form, the CDR3 reads TGTGCCAGCAGCTTAGTTGGGGCTAGCGGCTACGAGCAGTACTTC.

This clonotype was picked up many times. The V gene is TRBV29-1, the J gene TRBJ2-5; D remains ambiguous. With 3 bases removed from V and 1 base from J, the gap between germline ends came to 6 bases. This CDR3 comprises 12 residues. Germline-derived CDR1 and CDR2 are SQVTM and ANQGSEA. The CDR3 DNA reads TGCAGCGTTGATGAACCCCAAGAGACCCAGTACTTC. It encodes CSVDEPQETQYF.

This clonotype was seen many times. J is TRBJ1-5 and V is TRBV9, with D possibly TRBD1 on 5 matching bases. Germline V gives CDR1 SGDLS, CDR2 YYNGEE. The CDR3 length is 15 residues. The ends were cut back, 4 bases at V and 4 bases at J, with 15 bases in the middle. CDR3 amino acids: CASSFSGDFNQPQHF. The CDR3 bases are TGTGCCAGCAGCTTTTCGGGGGACTTTAATCAGCCCCAGCATTTT.

In its sample, this clonotype was seen many times. The chain uses TRBV5-1 and TRBJ1-2; D not resolved. This CDR3 is built from 14 residues. Germline CDR1 reads SGHRS; CDR2 reads YFSETQ. V was shortened by 0 bases and J by 6 bases, with 12 bases between the two germline ends. CDR3 DNA sequence: TGCGCCAGCAGCTTGGACCCGGCCAAGGATGGCTACACCTTC. As protein: CASSLDPAKDGYTF.

This chain links TRBV5-1 with TRBJ1-5; no firm D call. This CDR3 has 15 residues. V lost 2 bases and J lost 5, with 14 bases in between. CDR1 is SGHRS and CDR2 is YFSETQ in the germline V gene. The chain's CDR3 is CASSLSPGDYQPQHF. In DNA form, the CDR3 reads TGCGCCAGCAGCTTAAGTCCCGGGGATTATCAGCCCCAGCATTTT. Drawing the rest from reference TRBV5-1 and TRBJ1-5, the complete variable domain is KAGVTQTPRYLIKTRGQQVTLSCSPISGHRSVSWYQQTPGQGLQFLFEYFSETQRNKGNFPGRFSGRQFSNSRSEMNVSTLELGDSALYLCASSLSPGDYQPQHFGDGTRLSIL.

This clonotype was counted at least ten times. The chain joins TRBV24-1 to TRBJ2-1, with D perhaps being TRBD1 or TRBD2 (5 bases each). The CDR3 spans 14 residues. The V end lost 4 bases, the J end lost 4 bases, and 10 bases lay between the germline ends. Germline CDR1 is KGHDR and CDR2 is SFDVKD. The CDR3 loop is CATSEERGYNEQFF. The CDR3, as DNA: TGTGCCACCAGTGAGGAGAGGGGTTACAATGAGCAGTTCTTC.

This clonotype was recorded a few times. The chain couples TRBV5-1 to TRBJ2-5, with D hard to call. The germline V gene has CDR1 SGHRS and CDR2 YFSETQ. The CDR3 is 15 amino acids. V gave up 0 bases and J gave up 0 bases, with 9 bases separating them. In DNA form, the CDR3 reads TGCGCCAGCAGCTTGGTGCAGGTAGACCAAGAGACCCAGTACTTC. This gives the protein CASSLVQVDQETQYF. The full variable domain, rest sourced from reference TRBV5-1 and TRBJ2-5, is KAGVTQTPRYLIKTRGQQVTLSCSPISGHRSVSWYQQTPGQGLQFLFEYFSETQRNKGNFPGRFSGRQFSNSRSEMNVSTLELGDSALYLCASSLVQVDQETQYFGPGTRLLVL.

Ten or more counts support this clonotype. At one end the junction does not follow the germline gene, possibly because of a read error. V is TRBV7-2 and J is TRBJ1-1; D is possibly TRBD1 (6 bases). Germline loops: CDR1 SGHTA, CDR2 FQGNSA. This CDR3 has 14 amino acids. The CDR3 DNA reads TGTGCCAGCATCTTACAGGGTATTGGCCCTGAAGCTTTCTTT. Translation gives CASILQGIGPEAFF.